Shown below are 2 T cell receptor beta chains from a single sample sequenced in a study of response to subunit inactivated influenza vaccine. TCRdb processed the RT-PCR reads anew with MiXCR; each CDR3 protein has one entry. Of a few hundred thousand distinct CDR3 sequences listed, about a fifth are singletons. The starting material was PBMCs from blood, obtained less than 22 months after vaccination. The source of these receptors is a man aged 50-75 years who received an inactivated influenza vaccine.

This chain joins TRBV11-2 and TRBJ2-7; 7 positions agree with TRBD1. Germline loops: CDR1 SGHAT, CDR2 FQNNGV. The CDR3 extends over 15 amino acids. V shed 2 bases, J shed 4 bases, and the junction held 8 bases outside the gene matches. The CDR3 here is CASSLMGTVVYEQYF. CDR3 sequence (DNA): TGTGCCAGCAGCTTAATGGGGACAGTAGTATACGAGCAGTACTTC.

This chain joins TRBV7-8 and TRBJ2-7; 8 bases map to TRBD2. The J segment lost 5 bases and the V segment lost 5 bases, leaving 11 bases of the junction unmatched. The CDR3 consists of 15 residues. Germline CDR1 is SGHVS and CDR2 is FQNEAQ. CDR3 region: CASSRGTGGVDEQYF. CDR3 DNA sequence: TGTGCCAGCAGCCGAGGCACGGGGGGGGTCGACGAGCAGTACTTC.